Ten or more counts support the clone carrying this TCR beta chain. This specimen comes from a study of T cells in Graves' hyperthyroidism and ophthalmopathy. The CDR3 sequence is 14 residues long. CDR1 and CDR2 from the germline V gene are KGHSH and LQKENI. Trimming pared 4 bases from V and 2 bases from J, leaving 11 bases between. TCR beta CDR3 region amplification was performed from RNA transcripts. First-round RT-PCR targeting the TCR CDR3 was performed with the HTBI primer set. TCRdb called the multiplex PCR reads again in MiXCR, with one record for every CDR3 protein. The sample includes more than 350,000 distinct CDR3 sequences, approximately 15% of them seen just once.

The sequence derives from a woman under 40 with Graves' ophthalmopathy. The chain links TRBV18 to TRBJ1-1; no clear D. The sample comprised blood. CDR3: CASSLLNGNTEAFF. As DNA, the CDR3 is TGTGCCAGCTCACTACTCAACGGTAACACTGAAGCTTTCTTT.